This T cell receptor beta chain is drawn from a study of cytomegalovirus exposure and HLA in healthy donors. A remark on this clone: Its specificity is not known.

The CDR3 length is 15 residues. The ends lost 5 bases at V and 4 bases at J; junction bases unmatched: 11. In germline, CDR1 is MNHEY, CDR2 SVGAGI. General study results and limits: The study designated 150 or so TCR beta chains cytomegalovirus-associated. Most TCR sequences were rare, but some public TCRs occurred in many donors.

Using immunoSEQ multiplex PCR, the repertoire was profiled, and TCRdb retains in-frame clones only, with some absent. This sample has roughly 180,000 clones, with around nine tenths found just once. The sequence came from a man younger than 45 in good health and CMV-seropositive. V and J are TRBV6-5 and TRBJ2-7; 7 bases agree with TRBD2. The sample was PBMCs. For the CDR3, the DNA is TGTGCCAGCAGTCTAACGACAGCGGGATATTACGAGCAGTACTTC. It specifies CASSLTTAGYYEQYF.